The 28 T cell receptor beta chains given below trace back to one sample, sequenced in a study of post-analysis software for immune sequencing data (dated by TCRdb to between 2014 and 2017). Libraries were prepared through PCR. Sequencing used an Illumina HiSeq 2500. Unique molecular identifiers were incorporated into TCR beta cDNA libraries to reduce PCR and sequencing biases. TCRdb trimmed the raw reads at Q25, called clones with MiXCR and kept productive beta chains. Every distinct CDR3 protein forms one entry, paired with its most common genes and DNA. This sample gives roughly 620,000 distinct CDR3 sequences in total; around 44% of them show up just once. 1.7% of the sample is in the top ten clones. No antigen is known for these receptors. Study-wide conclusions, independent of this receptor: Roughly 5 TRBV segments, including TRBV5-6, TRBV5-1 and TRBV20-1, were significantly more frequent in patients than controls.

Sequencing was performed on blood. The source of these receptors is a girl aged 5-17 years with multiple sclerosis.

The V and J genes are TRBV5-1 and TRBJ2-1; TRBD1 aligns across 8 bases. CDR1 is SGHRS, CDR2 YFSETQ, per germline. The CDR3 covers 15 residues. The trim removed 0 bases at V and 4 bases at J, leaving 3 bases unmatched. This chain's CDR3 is CASSLVGQEYNEQFF. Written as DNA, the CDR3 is TGCGCCAGCAGCTTGGTGGGACAGGAGTACAATGAGCAGTTCTTC.

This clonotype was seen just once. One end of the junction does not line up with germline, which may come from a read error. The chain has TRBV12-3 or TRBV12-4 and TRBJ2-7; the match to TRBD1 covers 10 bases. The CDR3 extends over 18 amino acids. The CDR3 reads CASSSIGTGAEFPYEHYF. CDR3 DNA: TGTGCCAGCAGTTCGATTGGGACAGGGGCGGAATTCCCCTACGAGCACTACTTC.

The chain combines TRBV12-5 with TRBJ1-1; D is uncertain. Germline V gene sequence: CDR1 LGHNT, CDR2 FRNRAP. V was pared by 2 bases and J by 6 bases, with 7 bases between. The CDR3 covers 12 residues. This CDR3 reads CASGLNRAEAFF. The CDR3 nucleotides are TGTGCTAGTGGTTTGAATAGGGCTGAAGCTTTCTTT. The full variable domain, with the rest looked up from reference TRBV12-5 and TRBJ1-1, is DARVTQTPRHKVTEMGQEVTMRCQPILGHNTVFWYRQTMMQGLELLAYFRNRAPLDDSGMPKDRFSAEMPDATLATLKIQPSEPRDSAVYFCASGLNRAEAFFGQGTRLTVV.

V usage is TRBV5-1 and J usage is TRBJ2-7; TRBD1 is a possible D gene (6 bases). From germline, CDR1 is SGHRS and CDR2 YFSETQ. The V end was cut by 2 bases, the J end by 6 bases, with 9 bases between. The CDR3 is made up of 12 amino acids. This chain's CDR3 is CASSFTGLEQYF. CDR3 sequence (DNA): TGCGCCAGCAGCTTTACAGGGCTCGAGCAGTACTTC.

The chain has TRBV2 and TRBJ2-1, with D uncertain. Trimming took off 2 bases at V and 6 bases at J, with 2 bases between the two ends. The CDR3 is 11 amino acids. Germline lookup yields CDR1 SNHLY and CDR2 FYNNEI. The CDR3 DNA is TGTGCCAGCAGTGAATCCAATGAGCAGTTCTTC. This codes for CASSESNEQFF.

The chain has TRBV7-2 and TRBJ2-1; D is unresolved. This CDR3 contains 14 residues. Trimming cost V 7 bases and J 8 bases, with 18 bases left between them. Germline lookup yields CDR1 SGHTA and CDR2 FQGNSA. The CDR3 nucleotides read TGTGCCAGCACCCCAGAAATTATCAAGGATGAGCAGTTCTTC. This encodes CASTPEIIKDEQFF.

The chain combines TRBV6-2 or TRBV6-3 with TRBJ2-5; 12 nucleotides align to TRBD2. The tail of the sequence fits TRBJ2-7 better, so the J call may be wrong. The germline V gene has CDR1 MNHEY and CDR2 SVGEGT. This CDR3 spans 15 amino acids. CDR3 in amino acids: CASSLPGLAGHEQYF. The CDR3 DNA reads TGTGCCAGCAGTTTACCCGGACTAGCGGGACACGAGCAGTACTTC.

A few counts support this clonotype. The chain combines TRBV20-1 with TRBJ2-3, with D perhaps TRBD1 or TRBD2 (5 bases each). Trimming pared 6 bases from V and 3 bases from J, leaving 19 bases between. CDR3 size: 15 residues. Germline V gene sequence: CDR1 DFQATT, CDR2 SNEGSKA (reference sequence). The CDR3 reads CSAPRRDRGTDTQYF. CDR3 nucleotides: TGCAGTGCGCCTAGAAGGGACCGAGGAACAGATACGCAGTATTTT.

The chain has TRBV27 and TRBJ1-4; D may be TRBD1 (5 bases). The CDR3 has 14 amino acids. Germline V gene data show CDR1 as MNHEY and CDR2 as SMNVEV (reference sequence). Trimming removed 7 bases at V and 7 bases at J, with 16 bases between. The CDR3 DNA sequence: TGTGCCAGCACCCAAGCGGGTAGGGGTGAAAAACTGTTTTTT. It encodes CASTQAGRGEKLFF.

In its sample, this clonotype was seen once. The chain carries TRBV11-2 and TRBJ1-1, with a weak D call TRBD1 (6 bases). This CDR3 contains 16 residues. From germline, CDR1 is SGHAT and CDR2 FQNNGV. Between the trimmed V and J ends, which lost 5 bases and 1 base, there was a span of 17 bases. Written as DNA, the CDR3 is TGTGCCAGCAGCCCTCTAACGGGGGGCTGGAACACTGAAGCTTTCTTT. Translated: CASSPLTGGWNTEAFF.

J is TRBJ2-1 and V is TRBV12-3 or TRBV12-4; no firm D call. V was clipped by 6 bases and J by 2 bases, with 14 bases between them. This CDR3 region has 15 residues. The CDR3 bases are TGTGCCAGCAGCGCCGTCCCAACCCCCTACAATGAGCAGTTCTTC. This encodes CASSAVPTPYNEQFF.

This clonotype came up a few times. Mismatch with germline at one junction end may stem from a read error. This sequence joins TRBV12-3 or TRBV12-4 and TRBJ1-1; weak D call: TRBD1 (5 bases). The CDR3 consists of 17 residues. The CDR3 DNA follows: TGTGCCAGCAGTCCTTACACCCCAGGGATAAGGAACACTGAGGCTTTCTTT. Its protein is CASSPYTPGIRNTEAFF.

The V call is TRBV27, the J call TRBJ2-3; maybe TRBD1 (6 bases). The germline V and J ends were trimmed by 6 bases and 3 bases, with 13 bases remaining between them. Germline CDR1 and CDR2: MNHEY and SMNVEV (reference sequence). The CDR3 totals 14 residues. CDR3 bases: TGTGCCAGCAGCCAACAGGGAGCGACAGATACGCAGTATTTT. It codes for CASSQQGATDTQYF.

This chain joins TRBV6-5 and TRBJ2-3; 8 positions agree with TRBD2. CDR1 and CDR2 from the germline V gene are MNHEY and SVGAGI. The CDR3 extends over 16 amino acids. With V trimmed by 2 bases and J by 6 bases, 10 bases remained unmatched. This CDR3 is CASSYLATSGLDTQYF. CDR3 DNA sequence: TGTGCCAGCAGTTACCTGGCTACTAGCGGTTTGGATACGCAGTATTTT.

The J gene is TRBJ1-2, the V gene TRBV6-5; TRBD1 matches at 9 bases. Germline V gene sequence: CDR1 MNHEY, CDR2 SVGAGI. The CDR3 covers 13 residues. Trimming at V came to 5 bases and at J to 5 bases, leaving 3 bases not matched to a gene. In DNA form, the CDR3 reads TGTGCCAGCAGTCGGACAGGGGAATATGGCTACACCTTC. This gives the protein CASSRTGEYGYTF.

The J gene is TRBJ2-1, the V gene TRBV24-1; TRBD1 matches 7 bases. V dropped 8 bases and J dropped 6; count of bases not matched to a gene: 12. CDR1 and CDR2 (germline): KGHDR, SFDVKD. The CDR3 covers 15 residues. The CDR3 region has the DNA TGTGCCACCAAGAAAGCCGGGACAGATATCAATGAGCAGTTCTTC. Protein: CATKKAGTDINEQFF.

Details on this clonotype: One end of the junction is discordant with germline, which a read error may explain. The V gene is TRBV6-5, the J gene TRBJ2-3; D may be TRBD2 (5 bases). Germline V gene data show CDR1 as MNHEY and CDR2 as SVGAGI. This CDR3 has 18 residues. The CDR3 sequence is CASSSLVSKAASTDAQYF. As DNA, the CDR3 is TGTGCCAGCAGTTCCTTGGTATCGAAGGCGGCTAGCACAGATGCGCAGTATTTT.

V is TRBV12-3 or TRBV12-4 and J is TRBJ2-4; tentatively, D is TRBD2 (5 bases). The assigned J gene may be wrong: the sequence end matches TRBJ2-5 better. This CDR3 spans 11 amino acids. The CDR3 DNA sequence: TGTGCCAGCACCCACCGGGGGACCCAGTACTTC. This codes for CASTHRGTQYF.

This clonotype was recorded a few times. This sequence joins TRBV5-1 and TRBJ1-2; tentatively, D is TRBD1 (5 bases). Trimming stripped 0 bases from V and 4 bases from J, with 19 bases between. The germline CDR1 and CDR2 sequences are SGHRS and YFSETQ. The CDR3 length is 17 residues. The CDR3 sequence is CASSLETSMGVRYGYTF. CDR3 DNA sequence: TGCGCCAGCAGCTTGGAGACGAGTATGGGGGTCCGCTATGGCTACACCTTC. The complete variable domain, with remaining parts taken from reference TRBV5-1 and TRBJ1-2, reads KAGVTQTPRYLIKTRGQQVTLSCSPISGHRSVSWYQQTPGQGLQFLFEYFSETQRNKGNFPGRFSGRQFSNSRSEMNVSTLELGDSALYLCASSLETSMGVRYGYTFGSGTRLTVV.

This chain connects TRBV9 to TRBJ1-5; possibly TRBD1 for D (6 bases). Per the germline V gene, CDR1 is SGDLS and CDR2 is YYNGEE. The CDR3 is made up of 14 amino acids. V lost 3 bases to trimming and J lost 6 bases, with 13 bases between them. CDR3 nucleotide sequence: TGTGCCAGCAGCGCTCCGGGACATCTTCAGCCCCAGCATTTT. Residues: CASSAPGHLQPQHF. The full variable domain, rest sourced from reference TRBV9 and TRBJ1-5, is DSGVTQTPKHLITATGQRVTLRCSPRSGDLSVYWYQQSLDQGLQFLIQYYNGEERAKGNILERFSAQQFPDLHSELNLSSLELGDSALYFCASSAPGHLQPQHFGDGTRLSIL.

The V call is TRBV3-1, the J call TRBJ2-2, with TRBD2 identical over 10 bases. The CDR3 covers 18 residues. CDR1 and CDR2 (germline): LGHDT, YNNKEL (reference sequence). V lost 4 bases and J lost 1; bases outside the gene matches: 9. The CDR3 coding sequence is TGTGCCAGCAGCCTCATGTGGACTAGCGGAGGGAACACCGGGGAGCTGTTTTTT. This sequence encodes CASSLMWTSGGNTGELFF.

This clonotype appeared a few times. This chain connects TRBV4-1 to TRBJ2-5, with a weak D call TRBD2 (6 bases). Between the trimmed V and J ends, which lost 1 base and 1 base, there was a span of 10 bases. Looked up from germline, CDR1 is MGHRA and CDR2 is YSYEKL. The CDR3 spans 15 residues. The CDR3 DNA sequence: TGCGCCAGCAGCCAAGTGGGGGGAACCCAAGAGACCCAGTACTTC. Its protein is CASSQVGGTQETQYF.

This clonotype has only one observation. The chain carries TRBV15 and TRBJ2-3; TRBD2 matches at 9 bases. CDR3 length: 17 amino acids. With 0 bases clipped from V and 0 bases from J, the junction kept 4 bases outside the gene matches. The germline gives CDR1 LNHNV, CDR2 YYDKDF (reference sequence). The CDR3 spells CATSRDPLAGSTDTQYF. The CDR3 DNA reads TGTGCCACCAGCAGAGATCCCCTAGCGGGGAGCACAGATACGCAGTATTTT.

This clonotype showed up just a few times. CDR3 sequence: CASSLWGQGAAQETQYF. The CDR3 nucleotides read TGCGCCAGCAGCTTGTGGGGACAGGGGGCGGCCCAAGAGACCCAGTACTTC. The chain carries TRBV5-1 and TRBJ2-5; 12 bases are a match to TRBD1. In germline, CDR1 is SGHRS, CDR2 YFSETQ. Trimming took 1 base from V and 1 from J; bases not matched to a gene: 5. The CDR3 has 17 amino acids.

This chain's CDR3 is CSATTSGYTDTQYF. The CDR3 bases are TGCAGTGCTACGACTAGCGGATACACAGATACGCAGTATTTT. The V and J genes are TRBV20-1 and TRBJ2-3; TRBD2 agrees at 9 bases. CDR3 length: 14 residues. CDR1 DFQATT and CDR2 SNEGSKA come from the germline V gene (reference sequence). J was trimmed by 2 bases and V by 4 bases; bases with no gene match: 4.

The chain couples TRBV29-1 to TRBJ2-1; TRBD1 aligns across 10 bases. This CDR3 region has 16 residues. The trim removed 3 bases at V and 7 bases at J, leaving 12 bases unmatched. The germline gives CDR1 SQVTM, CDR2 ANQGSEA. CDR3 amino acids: CSVDNPRQGARNEQFF. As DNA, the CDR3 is TGCAGCGTTGATAATCCCCGACAGGGGGCGCGAAATGAGCAGTTCTTC.

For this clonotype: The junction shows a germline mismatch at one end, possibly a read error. CDR3 residues: CASSPGRLIHRETQYF. The CDR3 DNA sequence: TGTGCTAGCAGCCCCGGGAGACTCATTCACCGAGAGACCCAGTACTTC. The chain employs TRBV7-7 and TRBJ2-5, with D tentatively TRBD2 (6 bases). The CDR3 has 16 residues. CDR1 and CDR2 from the germline V gene are SSHAT and FNYEAQ (reference sequence).

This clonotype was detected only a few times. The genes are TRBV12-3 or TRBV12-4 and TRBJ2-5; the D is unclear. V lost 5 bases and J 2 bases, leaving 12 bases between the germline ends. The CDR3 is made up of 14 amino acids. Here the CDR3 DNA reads TGTGCCAGCAGTCCCCGTCCTCAACAAGAGACCCAGTACTTC. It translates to CASSPRPQQETQYF.